This section outlines one TCR beta chain sequence together with its context. The record originates from a study of blood T cell repertoires in COVID-19. Study-wide background: PBMCs, B-cell-depleted T cells, or T cells were the source of the cDNA or gDNA that made up the material.

TCRdb's copy holds only in-frame clones and misses some; the assay was immunoSEQ multiplex PCR. The sample yields about 160,000 clones, approximately 80% seen once. This study enrolled people aged roughly 18 to 89 from around 26 US geographic areas. Participant-reported clinical history was the basis for cohort assignment. Donors in Cohort 3 counted as recovered after two negative PCRs, clearance, or symptom resolution. Germline CDR1 is SGHTA and CDR2 is FQGTGA. The length of the CDR3 is 16 residues. The V and J ends lost 5 bases and 3 bases, in that order; junction bases with no gene match: 8. This sequence was found in a man in his forties who had recovered from COVID-19. Sequencing was performed on PBMCs or T cells enriched from blood (not recorded which). The rearrangement joins TRBV7-3 to TRBJ2-3, with TRBD2 identical over 10 bases. CDR3 sequence: CASSHLLAGKTDTQYF. In DNA form, the CDR3 reads TGTGCCAGCAGCCACCTACTAGCGGGGAAAACAGATACGCAGTATTTT.